This TCR beta chain was retrieved from a study of T and B cells in COVID-19 patients (dated by TCRdb to 2018 to 2020). Regarding the study in general: Using TRB and IGH repertoire sequencing of peripheral blood, the study characterized adaptive immunity in COVID-19 patients who had active infection or had recovered. A recovered cohort was made up of 19 patients contributing fewer than 25 samples, mostly after mild to moderate COVID-19 managed as outpatients. The recovered cohort had a median age of roughly 30 years, compared with approximately 67 years in the active-infection cohort. Of the approximately 21 patients in the active-infection cohort, 12 were critically ill and needed mechanical ventilation or ECMO. In the active-infection cohort, about 90% of the 20 patients had comorbidities linked to unfavorable COVID-19 outcome. Over 8.3 million TCR sequences were analysed in a TCR and BCR sequence repository that covered about 40 patients and about 65 time points. A couple of patients were in both the active and recovered cohorts because samples existed from active disease and from after recovery. An age-matched reference group of over 35 healthy donors negative for COVID-19 antibodies served as the comparison for repertoire analyses. As many as 9 follow-up blood samples were collected from each patient, and in some individuals these samples spanned different disease stages.

This clonotype was picked up a small number of times. The clone's antigen remains unknown. Base qualities were left out, and no much larger clone turns up one base away. Genomic DNA extracted from blood was used in amounts of roughly 250-550 ng for amplification of TRB repertoires. The CDR3 covers 17 residues, taking in both the cysteine and the phenylalanine. CDR3 DNA only is kept here, 51 bases in frame from base 1. Sequencing used an Illumina MiSeq. TRB rearrangements were amplified by multiplex PCR with BIOMED2 TRB-A/B primer pools. Illumina-compatible adapters and 7-nucleotide sample barcodes were added to the amplicons in two consecutive PCRs. All library PCRs used Phusion HS II polymerase. The amplicons were purified from gel with the NucleoSpin Gel and PCR Clean-up kit, measured on Qubit, and then pooled at about 3.7 nM. Amplicon pool quality was checked on an Agilent 2100 Bioanalyzer before Illumina next-generation sequencing. Per the authors' processing: TRB rearrangements were annotated with MiXCR 3.0.8 using the default MiXCR reference library. Non-productive reads and sequences with fewer than 2 reads were removed, and each unique CDR3 nucleotide sequence was counted as one clone. Clonality, diversity, richness and V-J gene usage were calculated in R 3.5.1. GLIPH2 was used for TCR clustering by CDR3 similarity, and generation probabilities were calculated by OLGA. Only GLIPH2 clusters with at least four unique TCR clonotypes present in at least three individuals were retained. Using fastp at Q25 and MiXCR, TCRdb reprocessed the public reads and kept productive beta chains. Rows are unified per CDR3 protein, each entry keeping the most common DNA and genes. The V and J calls come from TCRdb's annotation, not from the publication. The sample table records fewer than 6,500 distinct CDR3 sequences; just under 20% of these occur just once. In total, the top ten clones hold 5.5% to 7% of the sample.

On the study overall, not on this receptor specifically: The cohort was considered too small to assess HLA contributions to COVID-19 susceptibility or severity. The reported TCR clusters were stated to require prospective validation before clinical use. In active COVID-19, TRB repertoires were highly clonal, while at recovery, diversity and richness increased above the levels seen in healthy donors. Blood samples obtained from mildly ill patients during symptoms, as well as early samples obtained from severe cases, were available only in scarce numbers. The recovered cohort had approximately 2,500 exclusive TCR clusters, including some 30 low-pGen clusters. TRBV/TRBJ gene usage was reported as strongly skewed in patients with COVID-19. Specific T cell subsets (CD4+/Treg/CD8+) and sorted SARS-CoV-2-responsive or tetramer+ T cells had not yet been sequenced, and the corresponding sequencing experiments were ongoing.

The chain employs TRBV21-1 and TRBJ1-4; the table's D call, TRBD1, has no DNA check behind it. TRBV21-1 is classified as a pseudogene. The sample was blood. This sequence originates from a human donor who had recovered from COVID-19. CDR3 protein: CASSKGGGPPGNEKLFF. The DNA reads TGTGCCAGCAGCAAAGGTGGGGGGCCCCCTGGTAATGAAAAACTGTTTTTT.